This is a list of T cell receptor beta chains from one sample in a study of post-analysis software for immune sequencing data. One entry per CDR3 protein, called by TCRdb with MiXCR from the PCR reads. The table lists under 900,000 distinct CDR3 sequences, approximately 57% of them singletons. The sample comprised blood. The origin of the receptors is a girl aged 5 to 17 with multiple sclerosis. The CDR3 runs from the conserved cysteine through the conserved F or W. The D gene is left open where the match is weak. Size values are once, few and many counts, or a class for expanded clones, and some rows have none.

J: TRBJ2-1
V: TRBV6-1
D: NA
size: NA
CDR3: CASSEVGNSYNEQFF
DNA: TGTGCCAGCAGTGAAGTCGGGAACTCCTACAATGAGCAGTTCTTC

J: TRBJ2-7
V: TRBV10-3
D: TRBD1
size: NA
CDR3: CATTQTGTTSYEQYF
DNA: TGTGCCACCACCCAGACAGGGACAACCTCCTACGAGCAGTACTTC

J: TRBJ2-7
V: TRBV6-2/TRBV6-3
D: NA
size: few
CDR3: CASSYTGTIDEQYF
DNA: TGTGCCAGCAGTTACACCGGGACAATCGACGAGCAGTACTTC

J: TRBJ2-5
V: TRBV6-1
D: TRBD2
size: NA
CDR3: CASSPGRGLGGFF
DNA: TGTGCCAGCAGTCCAGGGCGCGGCCTCGGGGGGTTCTTC

J: TRBJ2-7
V: TRBV3-1
D: NA
size: NA
CDR3: CASSQVAGGLEQYF
DNA: TGTGCCAGCAGCCAAGTAGCAGGAGGGCTCGAGCAGTACTTC

J: TRBJ2-2
V: TRBV7-6
D: NA
size: NA
CDR3: CASSLQGTTGELFF
DNA: TGTGCCAGCAGCTTACAGGGGACAACCGGGGAGCTGTTTTTT

J: TRBJ2-3
V: TRBV29-1
D: TRBD2
size: NA
CDR3: CSVEEWRERTDTQYF
DNA: TGCAGCGTTGAAGAATGGCGGGAGAGAACAGATACGCAGTATTTT

J: TRBJ1-1
V: TRBV3-1
D: NA
size: NA
CDR3: CASSQNPSNTEAFF
DNA: TGTGCCAGCAGCCAGAATCCCTCGAACACTGAAGCTTTCTTT

J: TRBJ1-2
V: TRBV12-3/TRBV12-4
D: NA
size: NA
CDR3: CASSPPDHTNYGYTF
DNA: TGTGCCAGCAGTCCGCCCGATCACACCAACTATGGCTACACCTTC

J: TRBJ1-2
V: TRBV27
D: NA
size: few
CDR3: CASSFLRGSGYTF
DNA: TGTGCCAGCAGTTTCCTCAGGGGTAGCGGCTACACCTTC

J: TRBJ2-1
V: TRBV5-1
D: NA
size: NA
CDR3: CASSWGRGYNEQFF
DNA: TGCGCCAGCAGCTGGGGCAGGGGATACAATGAGCAGTTCTTC

J: TRBJ2-3
V: TRBV3-1
D: TRBD2
size: NA
CDR3: CASAYGAGLGKQYF
DNA: TGTGCCAGCGCCTATGGAGCGGGGCTAGGGAAGCAGTATTTT

J: TRBJ2-5
V: TRBV7-9
D: NA
size: NA
CDR3: CASTRETQYF
DNA: TGTGCCAGCACTAGGGAGACCCAGTACTTC

J: TRBJ2-1
V: TRBV29-1
D: NA
size: many
CDR3: CSVPAVGTLDGEQFF
DNA: TGCAGCGTTCCAGCCGTCGGGACCCTCGACGGTGAGCAGTTCTTC

J: TRBJ2-1
V: TRBV15
D: TRBD2
size: few
CDR3: CATSRDIPGGGDNEQFF
DNA: TGTGCCACCAGCAGAGATATTCCGGGAGGAGGGGACAATGAGCAGTTCTTC

J: TRBJ1-5
V: TRBV29-1
D: NA
size: once
CDR3: CSVAEGTGHQPQHF
DNA: TGCAGCGTTGCAGAGGGTACAGGGCACCAGCCCCAGCATTTT

J: TRBJ2-1
V: TRBV6-4
D: NA
size: many
CDR3: CASSERGDASNEQFF
DNA: TGTGCCAGCAGTGAAAGAGGGGATGCTAGCAATGAGCAGTTCTTC

J: TRBJ2-7
V: TRBV3-1
D: TRBD2
size: once
CDR3: CASSQDIAERGSSYEQYF
DNA: TGTGCCAGCAGCCAAGATATCGCGGAGCGGGGGTCCTCCTACGAGCAGTACTTC

J: TRBJ2-7
V: TRBV6-6
D: TRBD1
size: NA
CDR3: CASRRGTGGAYEQYF
DNA: TGTGCCAGCCGAAGAGGGACAGGGGGTGCCTACGAGCAGTACTTC

J: TRBJ2-6
V: TRBV6-5
D: NA
size: NA
CDR3: CASATQSGANVLTF
DNA: TGTGCCAGCGCTACCCAGTCTGGGGCCAACGTCCTGACTTTC

J: TRBJ2-7
V: TRBV20-1
D: TRBD2
size: NA
CDR3: CSAVLGTSGRPYEQYF
DNA: TGCAGTGCTGTGTTAGGTACTAGCGGGAGGCCCTACGAGCAGTACTTC

J: TRBJ1-1
V: TRBV6-5
D: NA
size: NA
CDR3: CASSLGQTSTEAFF
DNA: TGTGCCAGCAGTCTCGGACAGACGTCCACTGAAGCTTTCTTT

J: TRBJ2-1
V: TRBV12-3/TRBV12-4
D: TRBD2
size: NA
CDR3: CASRIGLADSYNEQFF
DNA: TGTGCCAGCAGGATCGGACTAGCCGACTCCTACAATGAGCAGTTCTTC

J: TRBJ2-7
V: TRBV19
D: NA
size: NA
CDR3: CASSPAPGLDEQYF
DNA: TGTGCCAGTAGTCCGGCTCCGGGATTGGACGAGCAGTACTTC

J: TRBJ2-7
V: TRBV7-9
D: NA
size: NA
CDR3: CASSPSLGAYEQYF
DNA: TGTGCCAGCAGCCCCTCGTTAGGGGCCTACGAGCAGTACTTC

J: TRBJ2-7
V: TRBV5-5
D: TRBD1
size: NA
CDR3: CASSLAGQGAEEQYF
DNA: TGTGCCAGCAGCTTGGCCGGACAGGGGGCGGAAGAGCAGTACTTC

J: TRBJ2-7
V: TRBV6-6
D: NA
size: NA
CDR3: CASSYDGYEQYF
DNA: TGTGCCAGCAGTTACGATGGCTACGAGCAGTACTTC

J: TRBJ2-3
V: TRBV2
D: NA
size: NA
CDR3: CASSEGQRPDTQYF
DNA: TGTGCCAGCAGTGAAGGGCAGCGACCAGATACGCAGTATTTT

J: TRBJ2-1
V: TRBV20-1
D: TRBD2
size: NA
CDR3: CSASDISGAHNEQFF
DNA: TGCAGTGCTAGTGATATAAGCGGGGCCCACAATGAGCAGTTCTTC

J: TRBJ1-2
V: TRBV20-1
D: NA
size: NA
CDR3: CSARHHRVGYGYTF
DNA: TGCAGTGCTAGACACCATCGGGTAGGCTATGGCTACACCTTC

J: TRBJ1-6
V: TRBV2
D: NA
size: few
CDR3: CASSEFGGRDSPLHF
DNA: TGTGCCAGCAGTGAATTTGGGGGGCGAGATTCACCCCTCCACTTT

J: TRBJ2-1
V: TRBV5-4
D: TRBD2
size: NA
CDR3: CASSFGGGASGEQFF
DNA: TGTGCCAGCAGCTTCGGCGGGGGGGCCTCTGGTGAGCAGTTCTTC

J: TRBJ1-5
V: TRBV18
D: TRBD1
size: NA
CDR3: CASSPGQGIQPQHF
DNA: TGTGCCAGCTCACCGGGACAGGGGATTCAGCCCCAGCATTTT

J: TRBJ2-7
V: TRBV10-3
D: NA
size: few
CDR3: CAISESEGTMYF
DNA: TGTGCCATCAGTGAGTCGGAGGGGACGATGTACTTC

J: TRBJ1-4
V: TRBV7-8
D: TRBD1
size: NA
CDR3: CASSLARTGKEEKLFF
DNA: TGTGCCAGCAGCTTAGCGCGGACAGGGAAAGAAGAAAAACTGTTTTTT

J: TRBJ2-7
V: TRBV5-1
D: NA
size: NA
CDR3: CASSLARDPSYEQYF
DNA: TGCGCCAGCAGCTTGGCCAGGGACCCCTCCTACGAGCAGTACTTC

J: TRBJ2-3
V: TRBV29-1
D: TRBD2
size: NA
CDR3: CSVRGLVSDTQYF
DNA: TGCAGCGTGAGGGGACTAGTTTCCGATACGCAGTATTTT

J: TRBJ2-5
V: TRBV7-9
D: NA
size: NA
CDR3: CASSSPGPSGTQYF
DNA: TGTGCCAGCAGCTCTCCGGGGCCCTCGGGGACCCAGTACTTC

J: TRBJ1-6
V: TRBV10-3
D: NA
size: once
CDR3: CAISETGYNSPLHF
DNA: TGTGCCATCAGTGAGACAGGGTATAATTCACCCCTCCACTTT

J: TRBJ1-2
V: TRBV2
D: NA
size: NA
CDR3: CASTVGSRGYTF
DNA: TGTGCCAGTACTGTTGGTTCGAGGGGCTACACCTTC

J: TRBJ2-1
V: TRBV20-1
D: NA
size: few
CDR3: CSANGAGYNEQFF
DNA: TGCAGTGCTAATGGGGCGGGTTACAATGAGCAGTTCTTC